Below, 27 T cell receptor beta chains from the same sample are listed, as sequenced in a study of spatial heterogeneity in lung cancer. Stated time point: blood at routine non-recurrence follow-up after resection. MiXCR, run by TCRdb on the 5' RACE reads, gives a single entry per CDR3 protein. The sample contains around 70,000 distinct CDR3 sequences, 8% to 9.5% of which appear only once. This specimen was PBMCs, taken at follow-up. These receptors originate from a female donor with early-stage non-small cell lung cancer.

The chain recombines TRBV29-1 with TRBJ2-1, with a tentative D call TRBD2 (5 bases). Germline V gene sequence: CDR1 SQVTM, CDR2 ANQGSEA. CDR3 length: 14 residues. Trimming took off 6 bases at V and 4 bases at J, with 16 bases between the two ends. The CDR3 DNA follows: TGCAGCGTAGAGCGGTCGACATCGTACAATGAGCAGTTCTTC. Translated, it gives CSVERSTSYNEQFF.

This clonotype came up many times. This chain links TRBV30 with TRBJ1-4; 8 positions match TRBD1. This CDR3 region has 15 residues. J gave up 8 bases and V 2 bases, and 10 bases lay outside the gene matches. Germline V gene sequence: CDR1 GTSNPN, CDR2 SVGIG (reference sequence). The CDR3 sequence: CAWSPGGQGGEKLFF. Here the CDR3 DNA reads TGTGCCTGGAGTCCGGGAGGACAGGGCGGAGAAAAACTGTTTTTT.

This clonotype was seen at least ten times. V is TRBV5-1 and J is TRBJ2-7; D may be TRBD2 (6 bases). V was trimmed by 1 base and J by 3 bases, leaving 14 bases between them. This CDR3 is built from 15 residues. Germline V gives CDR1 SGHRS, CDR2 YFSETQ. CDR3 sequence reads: CASSLFSGENYEQYF. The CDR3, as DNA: TGCGCCAGCAGCTTGTTTTCGGGAGAGAACTACGAGCAGTACTTC. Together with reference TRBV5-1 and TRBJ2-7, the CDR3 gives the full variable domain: KAGVTQTPRYLIKTRGQQVTLSCSPISGHRSVSWYQQTPGQGLQFLFEYFSETQRNKGNFPGRFSGRQFSNSRSEMNVSTLELGDSALYLCASSLFSGENYEQYFGPGTRLTVT.

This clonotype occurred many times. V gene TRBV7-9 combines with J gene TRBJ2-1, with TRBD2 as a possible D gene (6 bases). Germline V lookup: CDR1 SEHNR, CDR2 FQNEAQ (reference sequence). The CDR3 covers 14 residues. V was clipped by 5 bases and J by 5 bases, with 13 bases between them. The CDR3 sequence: CASSAGGTNNEQFF. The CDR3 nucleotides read TGTGCCAGCAGCGCCGGGGGAACCAACAATGAGCAGTTCTTC. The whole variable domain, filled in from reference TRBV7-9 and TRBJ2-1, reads DTGVSQNPRHKITKRGQNVTFRCDPISEHNRLYWYRQTLGQGPEFLTYFQNEAQLEKSRLLSDRFSAERPKGSFSTLEIQRTEQGDSAMYLCASSAGGTNNEQFFGPGTRLTVL.

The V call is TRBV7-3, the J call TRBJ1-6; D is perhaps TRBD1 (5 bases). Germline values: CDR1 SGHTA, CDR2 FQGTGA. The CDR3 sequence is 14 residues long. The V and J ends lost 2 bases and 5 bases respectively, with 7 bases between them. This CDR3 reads CASSLQGDNSPLHF. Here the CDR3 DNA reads TGTGCCAGCAGCTTACAAGGGGATAATTCACCCCTCCACTTT.

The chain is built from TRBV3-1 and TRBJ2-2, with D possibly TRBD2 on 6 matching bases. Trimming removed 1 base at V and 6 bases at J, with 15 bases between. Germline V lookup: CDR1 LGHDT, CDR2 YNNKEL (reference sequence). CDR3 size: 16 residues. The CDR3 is CASSQGRGIVAGELFF. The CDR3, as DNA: TGTGCCAGCAGCCAAGGTCGGGGGATCGTCGCCGGGGAGCTGTTTTTT.

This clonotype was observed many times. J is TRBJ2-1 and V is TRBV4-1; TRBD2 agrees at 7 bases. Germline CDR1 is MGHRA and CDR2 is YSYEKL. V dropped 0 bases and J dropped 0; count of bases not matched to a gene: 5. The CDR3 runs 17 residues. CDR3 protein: CASSQDPAGDSYNEQFF. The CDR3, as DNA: TGCGCCAGCAGCCAAGATCCGGCGGGAGACTCCTACAATGAGCAGTTCTTC.

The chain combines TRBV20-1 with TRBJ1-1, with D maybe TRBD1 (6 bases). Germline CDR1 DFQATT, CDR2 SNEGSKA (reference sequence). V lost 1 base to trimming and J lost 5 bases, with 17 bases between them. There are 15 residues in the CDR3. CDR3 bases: TGCAGTGCTAGAGGCCGGCGCGACAGGCGGACTGAAGCTTTCTTT. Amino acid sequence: CSARGRRDRRTEAFF.

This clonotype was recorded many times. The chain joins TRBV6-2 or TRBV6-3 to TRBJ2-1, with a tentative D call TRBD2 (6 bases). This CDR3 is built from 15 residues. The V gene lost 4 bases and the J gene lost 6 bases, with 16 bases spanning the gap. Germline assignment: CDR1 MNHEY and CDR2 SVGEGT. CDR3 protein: CASSLASAATNEQFF. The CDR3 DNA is TGTGCCAGCAGTTTGGCTAGCGCAGCCACCAATGAGCAGTTCTTC.

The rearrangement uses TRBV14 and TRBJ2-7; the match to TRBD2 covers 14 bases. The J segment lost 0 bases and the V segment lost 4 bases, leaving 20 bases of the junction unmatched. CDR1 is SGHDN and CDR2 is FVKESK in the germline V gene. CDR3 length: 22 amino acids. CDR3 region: CASSPGGRRTSGRLDSSYEQYF. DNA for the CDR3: TGTGCCAGCAGCCCCGGGGGACGTCGGACTAGCGGGAGGCTGGACAGCTCCTACGAGCAGTACTTC.

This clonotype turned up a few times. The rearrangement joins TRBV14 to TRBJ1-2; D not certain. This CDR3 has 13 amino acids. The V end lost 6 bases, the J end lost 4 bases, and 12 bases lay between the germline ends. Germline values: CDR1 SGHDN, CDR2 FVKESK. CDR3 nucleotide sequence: TGTGCCAGCAGTCCAAGATTCGGCTATGGCTACACCTTC. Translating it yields CASSPRFGYGYTF.

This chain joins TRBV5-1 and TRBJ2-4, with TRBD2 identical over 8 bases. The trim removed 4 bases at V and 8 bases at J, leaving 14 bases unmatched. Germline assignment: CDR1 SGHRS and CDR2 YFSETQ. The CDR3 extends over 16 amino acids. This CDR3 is CASSPEAGVGLDIQYF. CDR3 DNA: TGCGCCAGCAGCCCGGAAGCGGGAGTGGGATTAGACATTCAGTACTTC. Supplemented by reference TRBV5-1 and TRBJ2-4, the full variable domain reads KAGVTQTPRYLIKTRGQQVTLSCSPISGHRSVSWYQQTPGQGLQFLFEYFSETQRNKGNFPGRFSGRQFSNSRSEMNVSTLELGDSALYLCASSPEAGVGLDIQYFGAGTRLSVL.

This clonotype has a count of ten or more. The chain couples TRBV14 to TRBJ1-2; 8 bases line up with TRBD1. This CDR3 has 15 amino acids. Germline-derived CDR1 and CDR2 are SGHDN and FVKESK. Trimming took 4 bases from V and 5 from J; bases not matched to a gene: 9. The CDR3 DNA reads TGTGCCAGCAGCCGGACAGGGTTTAGGAATTATGGCTACACCTTC. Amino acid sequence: CASSRTGFRNYGYTF.

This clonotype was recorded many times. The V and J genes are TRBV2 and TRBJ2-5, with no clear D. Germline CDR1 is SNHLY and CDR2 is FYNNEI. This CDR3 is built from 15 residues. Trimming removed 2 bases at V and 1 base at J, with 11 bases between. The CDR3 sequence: CASSESLDGQETQYF. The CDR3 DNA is TGTGCCAGCAGTGAAAGTTTGGACGGCCAAGAGACCCAGTACTTC.

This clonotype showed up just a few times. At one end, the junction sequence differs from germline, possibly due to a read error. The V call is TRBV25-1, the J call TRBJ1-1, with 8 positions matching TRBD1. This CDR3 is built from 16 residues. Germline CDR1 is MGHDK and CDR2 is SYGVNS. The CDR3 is CASSPPGTGLNTEAFF. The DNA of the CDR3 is TGTGCCAGCAGTCCCCCTGGGACAGGCCTGAACACCGAAGCTTTCTTT.

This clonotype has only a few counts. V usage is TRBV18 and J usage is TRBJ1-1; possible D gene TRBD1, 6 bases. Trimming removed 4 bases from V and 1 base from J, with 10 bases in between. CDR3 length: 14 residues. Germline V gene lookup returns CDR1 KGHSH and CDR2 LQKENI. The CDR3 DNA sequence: TGTGCCAGCTCACTCTGGACAGCGAACACTGAAGCTTTCTTT. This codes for CASSLWTANTEAFF. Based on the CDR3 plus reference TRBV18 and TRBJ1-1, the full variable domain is NAGVMQNPRHLVRRRGQEARLRCSPMKGHSHVYWYRQLPEEGLKFMVYLQKENIIDESGMPKERFSAEFPKEGPSILRIQQVVRGDSAAYFCASSLWTANTEAFFGQGTRLTVV.

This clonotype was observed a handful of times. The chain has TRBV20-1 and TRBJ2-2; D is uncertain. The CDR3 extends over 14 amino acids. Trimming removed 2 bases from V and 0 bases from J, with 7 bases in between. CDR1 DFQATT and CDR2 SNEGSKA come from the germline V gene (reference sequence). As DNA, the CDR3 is TGCAGTGCTAGACGACAAGCGAACACCGGGGAGCTGTTTTTT. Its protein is CSARRQANTGELFF.

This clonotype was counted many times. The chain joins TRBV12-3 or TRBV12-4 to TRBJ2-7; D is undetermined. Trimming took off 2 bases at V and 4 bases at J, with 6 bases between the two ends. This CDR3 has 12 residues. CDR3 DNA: TGTGCCAGCAGTTTAACCGCGTACGAGCAGTACTTC. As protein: CASSLTAYEQYF.

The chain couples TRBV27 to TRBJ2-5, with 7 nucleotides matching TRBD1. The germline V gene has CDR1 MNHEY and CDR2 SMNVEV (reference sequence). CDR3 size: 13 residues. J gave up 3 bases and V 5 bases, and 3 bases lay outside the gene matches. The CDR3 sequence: CASSGDRKETQYF. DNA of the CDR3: TGTGCCAGCAGTGGGGACAGAAAAGAGACCCAGTACTTC.

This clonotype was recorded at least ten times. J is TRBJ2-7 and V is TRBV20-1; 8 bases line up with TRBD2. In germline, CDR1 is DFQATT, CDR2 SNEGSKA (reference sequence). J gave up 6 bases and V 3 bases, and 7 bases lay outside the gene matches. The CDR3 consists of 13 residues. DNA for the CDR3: TGCAGTGCTAGTTACGGGAGGGCCCTCGAGCAGTACTTC. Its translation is CSASYGRALEQYF.

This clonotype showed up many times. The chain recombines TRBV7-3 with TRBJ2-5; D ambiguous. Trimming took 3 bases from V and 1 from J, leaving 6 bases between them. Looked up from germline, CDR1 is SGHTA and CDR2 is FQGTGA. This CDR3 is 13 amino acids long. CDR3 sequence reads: CASSLGSQETQYF. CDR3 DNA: TGTGCCAGCAGCTTGGGAAGCCAAGAGACCCAGTACTTC.

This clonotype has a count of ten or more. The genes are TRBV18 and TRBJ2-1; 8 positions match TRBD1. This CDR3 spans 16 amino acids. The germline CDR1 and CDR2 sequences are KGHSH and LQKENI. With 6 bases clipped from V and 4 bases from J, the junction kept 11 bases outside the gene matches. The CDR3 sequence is CASSRSRDRPYNEQFF. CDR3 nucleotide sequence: TGTGCCAGCTCTCGGAGCCGGGACAGGCCATACAATGAGCAGTTCTTC.

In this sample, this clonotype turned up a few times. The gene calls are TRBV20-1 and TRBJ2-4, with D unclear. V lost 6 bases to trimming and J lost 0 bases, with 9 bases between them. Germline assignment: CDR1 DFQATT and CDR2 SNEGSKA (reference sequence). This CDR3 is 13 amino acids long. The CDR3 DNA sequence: TGCAGTGCCGTTTACACAGCCAAAAACATTCAGTACTTC. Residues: CSAVYTAKNIQYF.

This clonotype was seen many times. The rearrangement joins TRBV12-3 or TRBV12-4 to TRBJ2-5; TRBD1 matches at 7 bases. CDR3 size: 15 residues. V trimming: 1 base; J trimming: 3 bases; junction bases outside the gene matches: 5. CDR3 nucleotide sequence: TGTGCCAGCAGTTTAGGGACAGGCAAGGAAGAGACCCAGTACTTC. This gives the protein CASSLGTGKEETQYF.

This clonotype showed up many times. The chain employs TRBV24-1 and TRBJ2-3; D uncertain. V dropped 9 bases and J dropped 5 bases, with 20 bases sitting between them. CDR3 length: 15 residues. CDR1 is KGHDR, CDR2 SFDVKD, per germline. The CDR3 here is CATETRKVRIDTQYF. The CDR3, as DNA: TGTGCCACCGAAACCCGGAAGGTGAGGATAGATACGCAGTATTTT.

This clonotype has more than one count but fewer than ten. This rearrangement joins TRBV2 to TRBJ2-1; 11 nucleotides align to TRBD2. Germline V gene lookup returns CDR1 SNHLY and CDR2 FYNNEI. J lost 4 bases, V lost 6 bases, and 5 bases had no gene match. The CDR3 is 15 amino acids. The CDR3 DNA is TGTGCCAGCAGGGAGACTAGCGGGGCTTACAATGAGCAGTTCTTC. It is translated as CASRETSGAYNEQFF.

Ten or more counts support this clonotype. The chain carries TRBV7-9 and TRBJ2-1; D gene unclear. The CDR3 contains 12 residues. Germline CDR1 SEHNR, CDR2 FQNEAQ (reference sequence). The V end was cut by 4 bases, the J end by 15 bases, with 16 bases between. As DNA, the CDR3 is TGTGCCAGCAGCTCAGAGACCGGGCCCGGGTTCTTC. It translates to CASSSETGPGFF.